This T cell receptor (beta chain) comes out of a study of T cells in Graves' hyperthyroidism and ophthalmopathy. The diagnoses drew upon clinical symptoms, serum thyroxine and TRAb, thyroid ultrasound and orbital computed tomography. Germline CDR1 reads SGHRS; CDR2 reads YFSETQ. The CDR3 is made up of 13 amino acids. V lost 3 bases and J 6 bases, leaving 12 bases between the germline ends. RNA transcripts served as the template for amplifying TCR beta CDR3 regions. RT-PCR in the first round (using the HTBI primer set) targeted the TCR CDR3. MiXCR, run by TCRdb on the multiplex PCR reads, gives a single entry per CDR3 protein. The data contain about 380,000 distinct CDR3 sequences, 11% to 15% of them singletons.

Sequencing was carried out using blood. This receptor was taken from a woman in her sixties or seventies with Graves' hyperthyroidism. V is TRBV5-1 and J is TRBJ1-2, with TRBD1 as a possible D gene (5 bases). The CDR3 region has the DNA TGCGCCAGCAGCTACAATCAGGGAAATGGCTACACCTTC. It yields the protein CASSYNQGNGYTF. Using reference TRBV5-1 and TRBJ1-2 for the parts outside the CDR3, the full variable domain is KAGVTQTPRYLIKTRGQQVTLSCSPISGHRSVSWYQQTPGQGLQFLFEYFSETQRNKGNFPGRFSGRQFSNSRSEMNVSTLELGDSALYLCASSYNQGNGYTFGSGTRLTVV.